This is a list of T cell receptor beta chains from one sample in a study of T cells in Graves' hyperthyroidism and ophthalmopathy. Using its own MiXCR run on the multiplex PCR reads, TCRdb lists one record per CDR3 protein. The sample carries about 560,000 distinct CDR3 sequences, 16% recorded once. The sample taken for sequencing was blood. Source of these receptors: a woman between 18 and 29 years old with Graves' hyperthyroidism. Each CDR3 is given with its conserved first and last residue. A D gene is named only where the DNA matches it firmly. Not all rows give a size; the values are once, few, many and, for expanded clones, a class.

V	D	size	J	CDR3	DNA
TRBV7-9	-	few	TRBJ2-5	CASSPRGVDQYF	TGTGCCAGCAGCCCCCGCGGTGTGGACCAGTACTTC
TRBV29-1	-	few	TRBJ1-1	CSAGRRFAEAFF	TGCAGCGCCGGACGGAGATTCGCTGAAGCTTTCTTT
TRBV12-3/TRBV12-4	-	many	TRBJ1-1	CASTYIRGGAFF	TGTGCCAGCACTTACATCAGGGGTGGGGCTTTCTTT
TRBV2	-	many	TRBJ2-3	CASSVKDTHTQYF	TGTGCCAGCAGTGTAAAGGACACACATACGCAGTATTTT
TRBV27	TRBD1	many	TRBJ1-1	CASRLTGGMNTEAFF	TGTGCCAGCAGACTTACAGGGGGCATGAACACTGAAGCTTTCTTT
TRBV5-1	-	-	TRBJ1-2	CASSVAGTGIYGCTF	TGCGCCAGCAGCGTTGCCGGGACGGGAATCTATGGCTGCACCTTC
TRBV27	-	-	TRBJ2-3	CASSMGPPLLTQYF	TGTGCCAGCAGTATGGGACCCCCACTTTTAACGCAGTATTTT
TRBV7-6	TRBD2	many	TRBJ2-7	CASSLELADHYEQYF	TGTGCCAGCAGCTTAGAACTAGCGGACCACTACGAGCAGTACTTC
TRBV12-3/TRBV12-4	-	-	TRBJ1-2	CASGMGGFEYGYTF	TGTGCCAGCGGGATGGGGGGTTTTGAATATGGCTACACCTTC
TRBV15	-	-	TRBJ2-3	CATRFETRGTDTQYF	TGTGCCACCAGATTCGAGACAAGGGGGACAGATACGCAGTATTTT
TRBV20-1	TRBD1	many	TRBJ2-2	CSANRGSNTGELFF	TGCAGTGCAAACAGGGGGTCGAACACCGGGGAGCTGTTTTTT
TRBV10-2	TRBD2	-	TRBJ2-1	CASGESSAGAYNEQFF	TGCGCCAGCGGTGAGTCATCAGCGGGGGCCTACAATGAGCAGTTCTTC
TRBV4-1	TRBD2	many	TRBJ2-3	CASSQGPSGGASDTQYF	TGCGCCAGCAGCCAAGGGCCTAGCGGGGGGGCGTCAGATACGCAGTATTTT
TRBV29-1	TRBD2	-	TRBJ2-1	CSVDVAGSYNEQFF	TGCAGCGTTGATGTAGCGGGAAGTTACAATGAGCAGTTCTTC
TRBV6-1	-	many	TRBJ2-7	CASRVAYEQYF	TGTGCCAGCAGAGTAGCGTACGAGCAGTACTTC
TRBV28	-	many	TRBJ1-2	CASSFGGQPYGYTF	TGTGCCAGCTCTTTCGGAGGGCAACCCTATGGCTACACCTTC
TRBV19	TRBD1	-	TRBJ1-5	CASRDRNLYSNQPQHF	TGTGCCAGCCGGGACAGGAACCTTTATAGCAATCAGCCCCAGCATTTT
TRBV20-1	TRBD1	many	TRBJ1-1	CSATRQGGTEAFF	TGCAGTGCTACTAGACAGGGGGGGACTGAAGCTTTCTTT
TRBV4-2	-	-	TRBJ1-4	CASSQAGGGNEKLFF	TGTGCCAGCAGCCAAGCTGGGGGGGGAAATGAAAAACTGTTTTTT
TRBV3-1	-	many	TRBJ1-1	CASSHAGRRGEAFF	TGTGCCAGCAGCCATGCAGGGCGTCGAGGCGAAGCTTTCTTT
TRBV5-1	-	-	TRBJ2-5	CASSLVGTRETQYF	TGCGCCAGCAGCTTGGTGGGGACAAGAGAGACCCAGTACTTC
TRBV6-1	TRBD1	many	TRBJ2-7	CASNRQGISHYEQYF	TGTGCCAGCAATCGACAGGGGATAAGTCACTACGAGCAGTACTTC
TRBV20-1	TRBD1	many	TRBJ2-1	CSARDLPGQLYNEQFF	TGCAGTGCTAGAGATCTTCCGGGACAGCTTTACAATGAGCAGTTCTTC
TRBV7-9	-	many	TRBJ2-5	CASSLVTNRQETQYF	TGTGCCAGCAGCTTAGTCACGAACAGACAAGAGACCCAGTACTTC
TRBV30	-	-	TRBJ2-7	CACRRPGPSYEQYF	TGTGCCTGCCGCCGCCCGGGGCCCTCCTACGAGCAGTACTTC
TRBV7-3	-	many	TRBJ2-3	CASSRQSSTDTQYF	TGTGCCAGCAGCCGACAGTCCAGCACAGATACGCAGTATTTT
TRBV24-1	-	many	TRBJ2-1	CATSDPRAGNSYNEQFF	TGTGCCACCAGTGATCCCCGTGCCGGGAACTCCTACAATGAGCAGTTCTTC
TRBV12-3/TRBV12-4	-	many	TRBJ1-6	CASSSSRRVFNSPLHF	TGTGCCAGCAGTTCCAGTCGACGGGTTTTCAATTCACCCCTCCACTTT
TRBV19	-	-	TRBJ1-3	CASRRDGYSGNTIYF	TGTGCCAGTAGGCGGGACGGCTACTCTGGAAACACCATATATTTT